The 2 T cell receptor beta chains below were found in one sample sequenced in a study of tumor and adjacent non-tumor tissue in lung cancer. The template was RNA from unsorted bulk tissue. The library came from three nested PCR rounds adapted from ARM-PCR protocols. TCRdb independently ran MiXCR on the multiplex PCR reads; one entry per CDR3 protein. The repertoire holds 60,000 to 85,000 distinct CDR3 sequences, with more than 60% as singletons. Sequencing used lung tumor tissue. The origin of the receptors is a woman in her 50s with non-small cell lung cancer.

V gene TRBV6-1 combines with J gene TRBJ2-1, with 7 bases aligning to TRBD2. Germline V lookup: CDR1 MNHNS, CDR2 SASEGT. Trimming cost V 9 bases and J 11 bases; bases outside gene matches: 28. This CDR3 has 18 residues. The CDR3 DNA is TGTGCCAGAAGTCTAACCTTGGCGGGAGTCCCACCGGACGGTAAGCAGTTCTTC. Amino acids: CARSLTLAGVPPDGKQFF.

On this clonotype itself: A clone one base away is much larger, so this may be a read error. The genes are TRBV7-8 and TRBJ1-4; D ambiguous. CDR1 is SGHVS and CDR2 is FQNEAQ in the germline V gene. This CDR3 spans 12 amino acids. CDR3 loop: CDSSRSGEKLFF. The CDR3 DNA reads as TGTGACAGCAGCCGGTCCGGGGAAAAACTGTTTTTT.